What follows describes a single T cell receptor (beta chain). Its specificity is not known. This sample is part of a study of cytomegalovirus exposure and HLA in healthy donors. Germline V gene sequence: CDR1 MDHEN, CDR2 SYDVKM. The CDR3 loop spans 12 amino acids. The V gene end was trimmed by 5 bases and the J gene end by 6 bases; junction bases not matched to a gene: 4. General observations from the study: Testing in vitro showed three CMV-associated chains specific for CMV antigens. Investigators reported around 150 TCR beta chains as tied to cytomegalovirus.

PCR involved 60 Vbeta and 13 Jbeta primers. Repertoires were generated with immunoSEQ multiplex PCR, while TCRdb's copy carries only in-frame clones and drops some. In the table there are some 140,000 clones, more than 70% of which are singletons. The clonotype comes from a man in his forties or fifties in good health and CMV-seronegative. The sample consisted of PBMCs. The rearrangement links TRBV28 to TRBJ2-7, with TRBD1 matching over 7 bases. CDR3 DNA: TGTGCCAGCAGTCCAACAGGGGCCGAGCAGTACTTC. Encoded protein: CASSPTGAEQYF. Variable domain in full (rest from reference TRBV28 and TRBJ2-7): DVKVTQSSRYLVKRTGEKVFLECVQDMDHENMFWYRQDPGLGLRLIYFSYDVKMKEKGDIPEGYSVSREKKERFSLILESASTNQTSMYLCASSPTGAEQYFGPGTRLTVT.